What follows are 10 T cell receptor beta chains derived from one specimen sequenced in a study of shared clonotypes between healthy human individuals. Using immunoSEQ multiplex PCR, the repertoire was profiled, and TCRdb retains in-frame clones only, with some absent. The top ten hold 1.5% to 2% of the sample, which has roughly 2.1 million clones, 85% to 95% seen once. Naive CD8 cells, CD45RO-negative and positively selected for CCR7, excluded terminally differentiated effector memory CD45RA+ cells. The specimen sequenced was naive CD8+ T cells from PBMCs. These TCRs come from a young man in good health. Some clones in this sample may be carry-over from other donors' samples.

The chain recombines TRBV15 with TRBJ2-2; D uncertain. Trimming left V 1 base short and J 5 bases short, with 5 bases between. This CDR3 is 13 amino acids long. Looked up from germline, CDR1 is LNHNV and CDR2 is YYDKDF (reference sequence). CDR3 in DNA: TGTGCCACCAGCAGAGTCAAGACCGGGGAGCTGTTTTTT. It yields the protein CATSRVKTGELFF.

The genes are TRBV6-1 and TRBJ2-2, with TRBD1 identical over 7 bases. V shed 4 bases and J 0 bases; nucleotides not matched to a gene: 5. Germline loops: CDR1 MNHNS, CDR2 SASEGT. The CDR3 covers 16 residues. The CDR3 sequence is CASSASGTANTGELFF. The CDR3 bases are TGTGCCAGCAGTGCTTCCGGGACAGCGAACACCGGGGAGCTGTTTTTT.

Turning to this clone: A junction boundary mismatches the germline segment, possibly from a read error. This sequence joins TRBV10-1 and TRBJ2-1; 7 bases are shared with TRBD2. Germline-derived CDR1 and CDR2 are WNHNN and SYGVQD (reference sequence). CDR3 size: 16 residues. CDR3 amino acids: CASSESLWEGLNKQFF. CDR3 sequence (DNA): TGCGCCAGCAGTGAGTCTTTGTGGGAGGGCCTCAATAAGCAGTTCTTC.

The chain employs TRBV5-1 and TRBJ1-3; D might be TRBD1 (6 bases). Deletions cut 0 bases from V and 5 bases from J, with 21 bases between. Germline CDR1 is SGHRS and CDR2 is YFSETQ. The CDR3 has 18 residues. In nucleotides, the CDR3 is TGCGCCAGCAGCTTGGAAGGGGGACCGGCCACCAAAAGAAACACCATATATTTT. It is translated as CASSLEGGPATKRNTIYF.

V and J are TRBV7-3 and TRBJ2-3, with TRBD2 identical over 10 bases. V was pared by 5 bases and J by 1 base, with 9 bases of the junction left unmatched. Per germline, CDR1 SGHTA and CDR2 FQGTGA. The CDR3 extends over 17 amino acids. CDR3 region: CASSPTIGLAGTDTQYF. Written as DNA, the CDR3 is TGTGCCAGCAGCCCGACGATAGGACTAGCGGGCACAGATACGCAGTATTTT.

CDR3 residues: CASSSTGTAGEKLFF. In DNA, the CDR3 is TGTGCCAGCAGCTCCACCGGGACAGCTGGTGAAAAACTGTTTTTT. The chain recombines TRBV7-2 with TRBJ1-4, with TRBD1 identical over 7 bases. This CDR3 contains 15 residues. Germline CDR1 and CDR2: SGHTA and FQGNSA. Trimming removed 4 bases from V and 7 bases from J; junction bases left unmatched: 9.

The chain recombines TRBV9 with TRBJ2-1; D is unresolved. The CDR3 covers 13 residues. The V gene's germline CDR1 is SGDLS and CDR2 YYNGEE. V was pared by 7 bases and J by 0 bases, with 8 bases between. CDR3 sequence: CASAQSSYNEQFF. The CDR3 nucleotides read TGTGCCAGCGCCCAGAGCTCCTACAATGAGCAGTTCTTC. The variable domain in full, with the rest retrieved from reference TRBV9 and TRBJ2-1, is DSGVTQTPKHLITATGQRVTLRCSPRSGDLSVYWYQQSLDQGLQFLIQYYNGEERAKGNILERFSAQQFPDLHSELNLSSLELGDSALYFCASAQSSYNEQFFGPGTRLTVL.

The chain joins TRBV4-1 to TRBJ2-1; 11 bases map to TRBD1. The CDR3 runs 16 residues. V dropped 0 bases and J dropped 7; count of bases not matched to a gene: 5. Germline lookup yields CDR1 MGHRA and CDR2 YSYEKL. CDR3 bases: TGCGCCAGCAGCCAAGACCCAGGGACAGGGGGAAATGAGCAGTTCTTC. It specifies CASSQDPGTGGNEQFF.

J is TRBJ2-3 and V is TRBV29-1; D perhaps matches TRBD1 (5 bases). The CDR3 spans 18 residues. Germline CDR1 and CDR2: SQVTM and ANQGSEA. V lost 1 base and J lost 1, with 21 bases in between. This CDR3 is CSVEALGPPPRRTDTQYF. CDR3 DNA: TGCAGCGTTGAAGCGCTGGGGCCGCCACCCCGACGCACAGATACGCAGTATTTT.

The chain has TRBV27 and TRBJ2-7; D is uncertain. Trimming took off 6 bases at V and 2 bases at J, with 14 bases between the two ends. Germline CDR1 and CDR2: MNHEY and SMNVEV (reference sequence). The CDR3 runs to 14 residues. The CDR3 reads CASSPIDTTYEQYF. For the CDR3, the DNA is TGTGCCAGCAGCCCAATCGACACCACCTACGAGCAGTACTTC.